The 24 T cell receptor beta chains given below trace back to one sample, sequenced in a study of response to subunit inactivated influenza vaccine. MiXCR was run by TCRdb on the RT-PCR reads, yielding one entry per CDR3 protein. The table has 800,000 or so distinct CDR3 sequences, around 20% seen once. The sample was PBMCs from blood, taken about 5 days after vaccination. The receptor set was obtained from a man aged 50-59 years who received an inactivated influenza vaccine.

The chain employs TRBV12-3 or TRBV12-4 and TRBJ2-6; TRBD1 aligns across 7 bases. V was clipped by 6 bases and J by 0 bases; unmatched bases: 8. The CDR3 spans 17 residues. The CDR3, as DNA: TGTGCCAGCAGACCGGACAGGTGGAGCTCTGGGGCCAACGTCCTGACTTTC. It is translated as CASRPDRWSSGANVLTF.

This clonotype showed up just a few times. The chain uses TRBV3-1 and TRBJ2-2, with D unresolved. The germline gives CDR1 LGHDT, CDR2 YNNKEL (reference sequence). The CDR3 is 15 residues long. The V end was cut by 2 bases, the J end by 4 bases, with 11 bases between. The CDR3 is CASSQSSVLTGELFF. CDR3 nucleotide sequence: TGTGCCAGCAGCCAATCGTCAGTTCTCACCGGGGAGCTGTTTTTT.

This clonotype was detected a few times. CDR3 DNA: TGCAGCTTCCTCCTTAAAGGGGCTAATGAGCAGTTCTTC. Its translation: CSFLLKGANEQFF. This chain links TRBV20-1 with TRBJ2-1; D might be TRBD1 (5 bases). CDR1 is DFQATT and CDR2 is SNEGSKA in the germline V gene (reference sequence). The CDR3 consists of 13 residues.

This clonotype was seen a few times. This chain links TRBV7-6 with TRBJ2-7; a possible D gene is TRBD2 (5 bases). The CDR3 loop spans 13 amino acids. Trimming removed 5 bases from V and 2 bases from J, with 10 bases in between. Germline V lookup: CDR1 SGHVS, CDR2 FNYEAQ. The CDR3 DNA follows: TGTGCCAGCAGCAATAGCGCGCCCTACGAGCAGTACTTC. Translation gives CASSNSAPYEQYF. Complete variable domain (other parts from reference TRBV7-6 and TRBJ2-7): GAGVSQSPRYKVTKRGQDVALRCDPISGHVSLYWYRQALGQGPEFLTYFNYEAQQDKSGLPNDRFSAERPEGSISTLTIQRTEQRDSAMYRCASSNSAPYEQYFGPGTRLTVT.

The V and J genes are TRBV7-2 and TRBJ2-1; D call uncertain. Germline values: CDR1 SGHTA, CDR2 FQGNSA. Trimming stripped 3 bases from V and 13 bases from J, with 13 bases between. CDR3 length: 12 residues. The DNA of the CDR3 is TGTGCCAGCAGCTTTGCTGGCGGTTTCCAGTTCTTC. Protein sequence: CASSFAGGFQFF.

The rearrangement joins TRBV20-1 to TRBJ2-1, with TRBD2 as a possible D gene (8 bases). Germline-derived CDR1 and CDR2 are DFQATT and SNEGSKA (reference sequence). The CDR3 extends over 14 amino acids. V lost 4 bases, J lost 3 bases, and 13 bases lay in between. Here the CDR3 DNA reads TGCAGTGCTACCAGGGGGACTAGCTACAATGAGCAGTTCTTC. Translated: CSATRGTSYNEQFF.

This chain links TRBV4-3 with TRBJ1-4; the D gene is possibly TRBD1 (5 bases). The length of the CDR3 is 14 residues. The V end lost 3 bases, the J end lost 5 bases, and 10 bases lay between the germline ends. Per germline, CDR1 LGHNA and CDR2 YSLEER. The CDR3 sequence is CASSQVGVNEKLFF. The CDR3, as DNA: TGCGCCAGCAGCCAGGTGGGGGTGAATGAAAAACTGTTTTTT.

The chain combines TRBV25-1 with TRBJ2-6, with D maybe TRBD1 (6 bases). Trimming removed 3 bases at V and 0 bases at J, with 12 bases between. The CDR3 contains 17 residues. The V gene's germline CDR1 is MGHDK and CDR2 SYGVNS. In nucleotides, the CDR3 is TGTGCCAGCAGTGACAGCTCGGACAGCTCTGGGGCCAACGTCCTGACTTTC. Translating it yields CASSDSSDSSGANVLTF.

The gene calls are TRBV4-1 and TRBJ2-7; possibly TRBD1 for D (6 bases). The V end was cut by 0 bases, the J end by 9 bases, with 15 bases between. The CDR3 has 14 amino acids. Germline CDR1 is MGHRA and CDR2 is YSYEKL. The CDR3: CASSQDGTGQPQYF. The CDR3 nucleotides are TGCGCCAGCAGCCAAGACGGGACGGGACAACCGCAGTACTTC.

This clonotype was seen many times. The chain couples TRBV20-1 to TRBJ2-1, with 9 bases aligning to TRBD1. In germline, CDR1 is DFQATT, CDR2 SNEGSKA (reference sequence). Trimming cost V 4 bases and J 7 bases; bases outside gene matches: 11. The CDR3 length is 15 residues. The DNA for the CDR3 is TGCAGTGCTACCCCACCGGGACAGGGAAAAAATGAGCAGTTCTTC. Residues: CSATPPGQGKNEQFF.

The V and J genes are TRBV6-1 and TRBJ2-2; 14 bases line up with TRBD2. The CDR3 consists of 15 residues. With 6 bases clipped from V and 6 bases from J, the junction kept 3 bases outside the gene matches. Germline lookup yields CDR1 MNHNS and CDR2 SASEGT. CDR3 sequence: CASSSTSGGAGELFF. CDR3 bases: TGTGCCAGCAGCTCGACTAGCGGGGGGGCCGGGGAGCTGTTTTTT.

This sequence joins TRBV20-1 and TRBJ2-4; D remains ambiguous. The CDR3 is 14 residues long. With 6 bases removed from V and 8 bases from J, the gap between germline ends came to 20 bases. Germline values: CDR1 DFQATT, CDR2 SNEGSKA (reference sequence). The CDR3 sequence is CSAPQSFASDIQYF. CDR3 DNA: TGCAGTGCCCCGCAGTCGTTCGCGAGTGACATTCAGTACTTC.

This clonotype was seen more than once but under ten times. The genes are TRBV20-1 and TRBJ2-1; no clear D gene. The CDR3 sequence is 11 residues long. With 5 bases removed from V and 8 bases from J, the gap between germline ends came to 10 bases. The germline CDR1 and CDR2 sequences are DFQATT and SNEGSKA (reference sequence). The CDR3 DNA sequence: TGCAGTGCTCGATGGAACTATGAGCAGTTCTTC. As protein: CSARWNYEQFF.

The chain links TRBV20-1 to TRBJ2-7, with 7 bases identical to TRBD1. CDR3 length: 15 amino acids. The germline CDR1 and CDR2 sequences are DFQATT and SNEGSKA (reference sequence). V lost 1 base to trimming and J lost 3 bases; unmatched junction nucleotides: 9. The CDR3 loop is CSARGPTGFDYEQYF. DNA of the CDR3: TGCAGTGCTAGAGGCCCGACAGGGTTCGACTACGAGCAGTACTTC.

This clonotype was counted only a few times. V and J are TRBV7-3 and TRBJ2-1, with D possibly matching TRBD2 (5 bases). Trimming stripped 5 bases from V and 6 bases from J, with 17 bases between. The CDR3 totals 15 residues. Germline V gene lookup returns CDR1 SGHTA and CDR2 FQGTGA. The CDR3 sequence: CASSADWSIINEQFF. The DNA of the CDR3 is TGTGCCAGCAGCGCGGACTGGTCGATAATCAATGAGCAGTTCTTC.

The chain uses TRBV20-1 and TRBJ1-5, with 8 bases lining up with TRBD1. The CDR3 loop spans 14 amino acids. CDR1 and CDR2 from the germline V gene are DFQATT and SNEGSKA (reference sequence). The J segment lost 6 bases and the V segment lost 2 bases, leaving 6 bases of the junction unmatched. CDR3 nucleotides: TGCAGTGCTAGATCCCCAGGGGGCTTTCAGCCCCAGCATTTT. Amino acids: CSARSPGGFQPQHF.

In regard to this clonotype: A read error may account for a junction end that differs from germline. This chain joins TRBV4-1 and TRBJ1-4; D uncertain. This CDR3 is 17 amino acids long. Germline CDR1 reads MGHRA; CDR2 reads YSYEKL. The CDR3 loop reads CASSQDPSDGTYEKLFF. The CDR3 DNA follows: TGCGCCAGCAGCCAAGATCCGTCGGACGGAACTTATGAAAAACTGTTTTTT.

The table lists this clonotype with a few counts. The chain has TRBV7-3 and TRBJ2-3; D may be TRBD1 (5 bases). CDR1 SGHTA and CDR2 FQGTGA come from the germline V gene. Trimming took 4 bases from V and 6 from J, leaving 14 bases between them. This CDR3 has 14 residues. The CDR3 sequence: CASSSGASADTQYF. The CDR3, as DNA: TGTGCCAGCAGCTCTGGGGCTTCAGCGGATACGCAGTATTTT.

The chain has TRBV5-1 and TRBJ2-1, with 8 bases aligning to TRBD2. The CDR3 has 15 amino acids. The germline CDR1 and CDR2 sequences are SGHRS and YFSETQ. V shed 2 bases and J 1 base; nucleotides not matched to a gene: 2. DNA of the CDR3: TGCGCCAGCAGCTTACTAGCGGAGTCCTACAATGAGCAGTTCTTC. It encodes CASSLLAESYNEQFF.

Turning to this clonotype: The germline gene is not matched at one end of the junction; a read error may be the cause. The chain is built from TRBV20-1 and TRBJ1-6; 8 nucleotides agree with TRBD1. Germline CDR1 and CDR2: DFQATT and SNEGSKA (reference sequence). This CDR3 comprises 14 residues. The DNA for the CDR3 is TGCAGTGCTCTACGGACAGGGTTAGGCTCACCCCTCCTCTTT. Protein product: CSALRTGLGSPLLF.

This sequence joins TRBV10-2 and TRBJ2-3, with TRBD2 matching 10 bases. V was pared by 3 bases and J by 2 bases, with 2 bases of the junction left unmatched. The CDR3 is 15 residues long. CDR1 is WSHSY, CDR2 SAAADI, per germline. The chain's CDR3 is CASSDSGGLTDTQYF. In DNA, the CDR3 is TGCGCCAGCAGTGATAGCGGGGGGCTCACAGATACGCAGTATTTT.

V gene TRBV20-1 combines with J gene TRBJ1-5, with D possibly matching TRBD1 (5 bases). From germline, CDR1 is DFQATT and CDR2 SNEGSKA (reference sequence). The CDR3 is 14 amino acids. CDR3 sequence: CSIRRQYSNQPQHF. CDR3 sequence (DNA): TGCAGCATTAGAAGACAGTATAGCAATCAGCCCCAGCATTTT.

There are many counts of this clonotype. This rearrangement joins TRBV12-3 or TRBV12-4 to TRBJ1-1; no reliable D call. The CDR3 totals 13 residues. V lost 5 bases and J 7 bases, leaving 14 bases between the germline ends. The CDR3 DNA reads TGTGCCAGCAGTCGTAGTAGAGGCAATGAAGCTTTCTTT. Amino acid sequence: CASSRSRGNEAFF.

This clonotype was counted ten times or more. The chain has TRBV29-1 and TRBJ2-1; 9 nucleotides agree with TRBD2. V lost 4 bases, J lost 0 bases, and 1 base stayed unmatched. This CDR3 comprises 14 residues. Per the germline V gene, CDR1 is SQVTM and CDR2 is ANQGSEA. CDR3 sequence: CSVVSGSSYNEQFF. The CDR3 bases are TGCAGCGTTGTTAGCGGGAGCTCCTACAATGAGCAGTTCTTC.